Below, 21 T cell receptor beta chains from the same sample are listed, as sequenced in a study of T cell repertoires in cytomegalovirus infection. From the reads, TCRdb called clonotypes with MiXCR, one entry per CDR3 protein. The table records roughly 130,000 distinct CDR3 sequences, 8% to 9% of them present only once. Sequenced material: PBMCs. All receptors come from a human donor in good health (CMV status not recorded). Some clones in this sample may be carry-over from other donors' samples.

V is TRBV29-1 and J is TRBJ2-1; weak D call: TRBD1 (6 bases). The CDR3 spans 14 residues. Germline lookup yields CDR1 SQVTM and CDR2 ANQGSEA. V was clipped by 3 bases and J by 7 bases, with 16 bases between them. DNA of the CDR3: TGCAGCGTTGAGGACGGGGACAATAGGAATGAGCAGTTCTTC. It yields the protein CSVEDGDNRNEQFF.

This clonotype was counted many times. This chain links TRBV5-6 with TRBJ1-2; D gene unclear. V shed 0 bases and J shed 8 bases, with 8 bases lying between them. Germline CDR1 SGHDT, CDR2 YYEEEE. The CDR3 is 12 amino acids. The CDR3: CASSLGQSGYTF. CDR3 nucleotides: TGTGCCAGCAGCTTGGGTCAAAGCGGCTACACCTTC. Filled out from reference TRBV5-6 and TRBJ1-2, the complete variable domain reads DAGVTQSPTHLIKTRGQQVTLRCSPKSGHDTVSWYQQALGQGPQFIFQYYEEEERQRGNFPDRFSGHQFPNYSSELNVNALLLGDSALYLCASSLGQSGYTFGSGTRLTVV.

This clonotype was found many times. The rearrangement joins TRBV2 to TRBJ2-5; TRBD1 matches at 8 bases. Trimming at V came to 7 bases and at J to 5 bases, leaving 9 bases not matched to a gene. The CDR3 sequence is 14 residues long. CDR1 is SNHLY, CDR2 FYNNEI, per germline. CDR3 bases: TGTGCCAGCACCAACAGGGGGGTGGGGGAGACCCAGTACTTC. It encodes CASTNRGVGETQYF. The whole variable domain, remainder taken from reference TRBV2 and TRBJ2-5, is EPEVTQTPSHQVTQMGQEVILRCVPISNHLYFYWYRQILGQKVEFLVSFYNNEISEKSEIFDDQFSVERPDGSNFTLKIRSTKLEDSAMYFCASTNRGVGETQYFGPGTRLLVL.

This clonotype was found many times. This chain joins TRBV7-9 and TRBJ2-1, with D uncertain. V was clipped by 5 bases and J by 2 bases, with 16 bases between them. Germline loops: CDR1 SEHNR, CDR2 FQNEAQ (reference sequence). This CDR3 is 16 amino acids long. The chain's CDR3 is CASSPPGDTPYNEQFF. The DNA for the CDR3 is TGTGCCAGCAGCCCCCCGGGTGACACCCCCTACAATGAGCAGTTCTTC.

This clonotype was seen many times. V is TRBV25-1 and J is TRBJ2-7, with 9 bases that match TRBD1. The V gene's germline CDR1 is MGHDK and CDR2 SYGVNS. The CDR3 runs 16 residues. V was pared by 5 bases and J by 2 bases, with 10 bases of the junction left unmatched. CDR3 DNA sequence: TGTGCCAGCAGTCAAAGGAGGACAGGGGTCCCCTACGAGCAGTACTTC. Translated, it gives CASSQRRTGVPYEQYF.

V is TRBV7-9 and J is TRBJ2-3, with 8 bases that match TRBD1. The V segment lost 5 bases and the J segment 2 bases; nucleotides outside the gene matches: 12. Germline V lookup: CDR1 SEHNR, CDR2 FQNEAQ (reference sequence). The CDR3 contains 17 residues. CDR3 coding DNA: TGTGCCAGCAGCGTTGGGACAGGAGGGAGAGACACAGATACGCAGTATTTT. Amino acid sequence: CASSVGTGGRDTDTQYF.

This clonotype was seen many times. The V and J genes are TRBV14 and TRBJ1-4; D gene uncertain. This CDR3 has 13 amino acids. Trimming shortened V by 0 bases and J by 5 bases, and 4 bases separated the two germline ends. Germline assignment: CDR1 SGHDN and CDR2 FVKESK. CDR3 nucleotides: TGTGCCAGCAGCCAAGAACTCAATGAAAAACTGTTTTTT. This gives the protein CASSQELNEKLFF.

The rearrangement links TRBV28 to TRBJ1-1, with 9 nucleotides matching TRBD1. Trimming took 3 bases from V and 0 from J; bases not matched to a gene: 11. The CDR3 has 18 residues. The germline V gene has CDR1 MDHEN and CDR2 SYDVKM. In nucleotides, the CDR3 is TGTGCCAGCAGTTTTCCGGGACAGGGTACACTTATGAACACTGAAGCTTTCTTT. Translated: CASSFPGQGTLMNTEAFF.

This clonotype came up many times. The V call is TRBV28, the J call TRBJ1-4, with TRBD1 as a possible D gene (5 bases). The CDR3 totals 15 residues. Germline CDR1 is MDHEN and CDR2 is SYDVKM. Trimming took 6 bases from V and 6 from J, leaving 17 bases between them. The CDR3 DNA sequence: TGTGCCAGCAGCACCTTCCGGGGGAGCCATGAAAAACTGTTTTTT. Residues: CASSTFRGSHEKLFF. Full variable domain (rest looked up from reference TRBV28 and TRBJ1-4): DVKVTQSSRYLVKRTGEKVFLECVQDMDHENMFWYRQDPGLGLRLIYFSYDVKMKEKGDIPEGYSVSREKKERFSLILESASTNQTSMYLCASSTFRGSHEKLFFGSGTQLSVL.

In its sample, this clonotype was seen many times. Written as DNA, the CDR3 is TGTGCCAGCAACACCCCAGGGGGTTACAATGAGCAGTTCTTC. Amino acid sequence: CASNTPGGYNEQFF. The V call is TRBV7-2, the J call TRBJ2-1, with 7 bases identical to TRBD1. J lost 4 bases, V lost 7 bases, and 7 bases had no gene match. The CDR3 covers 14 residues. The germline V gene has CDR1 SGHTA and CDR2 FQGNSA.

This clonotype showed up many times. The chain uses TRBV11-2 and TRBJ2-5, with D possibly TRBD1 on 5 matching bases. V was cut by 5 bases and J by 0 bases, with 10 bases left in between. The germline V gene encodes CDR1 SGHAT and CDR2 FQNNGV. The CDR3 has 14 amino acids. The CDR3 DNA follows: TGTGCCAGCAGCCCTGACAGAAACCAAGAGACCCAGTACTTC. This encodes CASSPDRNQETQYF.

Ten or more counts support this clonotype. CDR3 bases: TGTGCCAGCAGTCTGGAATTTCAGAGACTCGCAACTAGAGACGAAGCTTTCTTT. It specifies CASSLEFQRLATRDEAFF. The chain has TRBV6-5 and TRBJ1-1; D unclear. Per germline, CDR1 MNHEY and CDR2 SVGAGI. V gave up 5 bases and J gave up 8 bases, with 30 bases separating them. The CDR3 sequence is 18 residues long.

This clonotype was counted ten times or more. The J gene is TRBJ2-1, the V gene TRBV5-4; D is perhaps TRBD1 (5 bases). The CDR3 length is 12 residues. CDR1 is SGHNT and CDR2 is YYREEE in the germline V gene (reference sequence). The germline V and J ends were trimmed by 4 bases and 10 bases, with 12 bases remaining between them. The CDR3 DNA sequence: TGTGCCAGCAGCAGACCCCCAGGGGAGCAGTTCTTC. As protein: CASSRPPGEQFF. Full variable domain (remainder filled in from reference TRBV5-4 and TRBJ2-1): ETGVTQSPTHLIKTRGQQVTLRCSSQSGHNTVSWYQQALGQGPQFIFQYYREEENGRGNFPPRFSGLQFPNYSSELNVNALELDDSALYLCASSRPPGEQFFGPGTRLTVL.

The V gene is TRBV4-1, the J gene TRBJ1-1; D possibly corresponds to TRBD1 (5 bases). CDR1 MGHRA and CDR2 YSYEKL come from the germline V gene. The ends were cut back, 3 bases at V and 4 bases at J, with 9 bases in the middle. CDR3 size: 13 residues. The DNA for the CDR3 is TGCGCCAGCAGCCACCGGGACCGCACTGAAGCTTTCTTT. Protein product: CASSHRDRTEAFF.

The sample holds many counts of this clonotype. The chain recombines TRBV6-6 with TRBJ2-2; 7 nucleotides line up with TRBD1. The CDR3 sequence is 17 residues long. Germline V gives CDR1 MNHNY, CDR2 SVGAGI (reference sequence). V lost 5 bases, J lost 2 bases, and 11 bases stayed unmatched. CDR3 DNA: TGTGCCAGCAGTCGACTCCGGGACAGATTTAACACCGGGGAGCTGTTTTTT. It yields the protein CASSRLRDRFNTGELFF.

For this clonotype: Mismatch with germline at one junction end may stem from a read error. V and J are TRBV2 and TRBJ1-2, with TRBD1 as a possible D gene (6 bases). CDR1 is SNHLY, CDR2 FYNNEI, per germline. This CDR3 spans 15 amino acids. The CDR3 loop reads CGSSERGAPTAGYTF. The CDR3 DNA follows: TGTGGCAGCAGTGAAAGGGGGGCCCCAACGGCTGGCTACACCTTC.

This clonotype showed up many times. The chain links TRBV7-8 to TRBJ2-5; no clear D gene. V lost 5 bases and J lost 2, with 15 bases in between. This CDR3 has 15 residues. Per germline, CDR1 SGHVS and CDR2 FQNEAQ. Here the CDR3 reads CASSLLPGRQETQYF. CDR3 nucleotide sequence: TGTGCCAGCAGCCTTCTACCAGGACGGCAAGAGACCCAGTACTTC.

There are many counts of this clonotype. The rearrangement uses TRBV20-1 and TRBJ1-1, with D maybe TRBD1 (5 bases). V lost 7 bases and J 1 base, leaving 10 bases between the germline ends. The V gene's germline CDR1 is DFQATT and CDR2 SNEGSKA (reference sequence). CDR3 length: 12 residues. The CDR3 is CSVVGGNTEAFF. CDR3 nucleotides: TGCAGTGTCGTGGGGGGGAACACTGAAGCTTTCTTT.

The table lists this clonotype with many counts. The genes are TRBV27 and TRBJ1-6; 7 bases are a match to TRBD1. Trimming took 6 bases from V and 10 from J; bases not matched to a gene: 9. This CDR3 has 14 residues. Germline assignment: CDR1 MNHEY and CDR2 SMNVEV (reference sequence). For the CDR3, the DNA is TGTGCCAGCAGGGCCCCTGGGACAGCATCACCCCTCCACTTT. Translated: CASRAPGTASPLHF.

A few counts support this clonotype. The chain has TRBV20-1 and TRBJ2-1; the D gene is possibly TRBD2 (7 bases). This CDR3 comprises 13 residues. Per the germline V gene, CDR1 is DFQATT and CDR2 is SNEGSKA (reference sequence). V lost 8 bases and J lost 2, with 13 bases in between. The CDR3: CSTRGGAYNEQFF. The CDR3 DNA sequence: TGCAGTACAAGGGGGGGGGCCTACAATGAGCAGTTCTTC.

On this clonotype: A read error may be the cause here, since a much bigger clone is one base away. This chain links TRBV10-3 with TRBJ1-1; D uncertain. Germline loops: CDR1 ENHRY, CDR2 SYGVKD. The CDR3 is 13 amino acids. The CDR3 loop is CANSESGKGQAFF. CDR3 nucleotide sequence: TGTGCCAACAGTGAGTCGGGGAAAGGGCAAGCTTTCTTT.